The TCR beta chain under discussion was sequenced for a study of T cell responses to AZD1222 COVID-19 vaccine. This clone has a count of ten or more. CDR1 and CDR2 from the germline V gene are SEHNR and FQNEAQ (reference sequence). CDR3 size: 17 residues. With 1 base removed from V and 1 base from J, the gap between germline ends came to 16 bases. Method: immunoSEQ multiplex PCR; TCRdb's copy keeps in-frame clones and lacks some. In the table there are approximately 130,000 clones, around 90% of which are singletons. The TCR sequence derives from an adult who received the AZD1222 COVID-19 vaccine. The specimen was peripheral blood, collected 28 days after the second AZD1222 dose. This rearrangement joins TRBV7-9 to TRBJ1-2; D is ambiguous. CDR3: CASSLGEGGSDNYGYTF. The CDR3 DNA is TGTGCCAGCAGCTTAGGGGAAGGTGGATCTGATAACTATGGCTACACCTTC.